The 4 T cell receptor beta chains below come from one sample, sequenced in a study of control samples from healthy donors and cancer patients. TCRdb's table, derived via immunoSEQ multiplex PCR, lists solely in-frame clones and lacks some. The repertoire holds roughly 160,000 clones, with around 88% as singletons. Sequencing input: blood. The receptor set was obtained from a woman in her 30s in good health.

The CDR3: CASSISNQPQHF. The CDR3 bases are TGTGCCAGCAGTATAAGCAATCAGCCCCAGCATTTT. The chain uses TRBV12-3 or TRBV12-4 and TRBJ1-5; D is ambiguous. Trimming shortened V by 5 bases and J by 1 base, and 3 bases separated the two germline ends. The CDR3 is made up of 12 amino acids.

This sequence joins TRBV5-5 and TRBJ2-1, with TRBD2 as a possible D gene (6 bases). The CDR3 runs 16 residues. Germline loops: CDR1 SGHKS, CDR2 YYEKEE (reference sequence). Trimming took 4 bases from V and 1 from J, leaving 15 bases between them. The CDR3 bases are TGTGCCAGCAGCCTGGTGGGTGGGAGGTCCTACAATGAGCAGTTCTTC. It is translated as CASSLVGGRSYNEQFF.

V is TRBV24-1 and J is TRBJ1-5; D gene unclear. The V end was cut by 9 bases, the J end by 2 bases, with 10 bases between. This CDR3 spans 13 amino acids. CDR1 and CDR2 (germline): KGHDR, SFDVKD. The CDR3 DNA follows: TGTGCCACCGCGGGTACTGGCAATCAGCCCCAGCATTTT. Amino acid sequence: CATAGTGNQPQHF.

The chain has TRBV7-6 and TRBJ2-1; D is perhaps TRBD2 (6 bases). CDR1 SGHVS and CDR2 FNYEAQ come from the germline V gene. Trimming took 3 bases from V and 8 from J, leaving 14 bases between them. This CDR3 is built from 14 residues. The CDR3: CASSLAGTRDEQFF. DNA for the CDR3: TGTGCCAGCAGCTTGGCCGGGACTCGGGATGAGCAGTTCTTC.